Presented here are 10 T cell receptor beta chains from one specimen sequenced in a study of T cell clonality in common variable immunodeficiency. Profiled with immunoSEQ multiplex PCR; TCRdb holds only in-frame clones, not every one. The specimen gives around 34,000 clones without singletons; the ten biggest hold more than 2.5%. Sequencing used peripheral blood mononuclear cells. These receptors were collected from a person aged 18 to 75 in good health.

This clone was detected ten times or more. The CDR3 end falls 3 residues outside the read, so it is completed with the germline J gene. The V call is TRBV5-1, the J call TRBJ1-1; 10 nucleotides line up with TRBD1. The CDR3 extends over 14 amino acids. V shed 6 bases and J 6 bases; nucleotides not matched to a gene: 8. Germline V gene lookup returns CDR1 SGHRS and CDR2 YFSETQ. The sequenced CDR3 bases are TGCGCCAGCACGGAAAGACAGGGGGCTCCTGAA. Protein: CASTERQGAPE. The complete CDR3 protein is CASTERQGAPEAFF.

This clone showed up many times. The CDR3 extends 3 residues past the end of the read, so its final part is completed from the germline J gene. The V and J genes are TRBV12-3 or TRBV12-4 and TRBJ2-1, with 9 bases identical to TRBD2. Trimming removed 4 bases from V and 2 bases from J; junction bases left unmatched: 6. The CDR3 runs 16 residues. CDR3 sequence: CASSSVTSGTYNEQFF. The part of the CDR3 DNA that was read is TGTGCCAGCAGTTCAGTGACTAGCGGCACCTACAATGAG.

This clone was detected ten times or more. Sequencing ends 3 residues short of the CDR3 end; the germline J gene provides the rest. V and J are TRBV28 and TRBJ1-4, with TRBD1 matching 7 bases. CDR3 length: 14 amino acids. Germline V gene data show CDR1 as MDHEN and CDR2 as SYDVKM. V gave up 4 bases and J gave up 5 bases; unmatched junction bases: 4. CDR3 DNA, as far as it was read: TGTGCCAGCAGTTCGGGACAGAAAAATGAAAAA. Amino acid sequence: CASSSGQKNEK. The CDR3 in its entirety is CASSSGQKNEKLFF.

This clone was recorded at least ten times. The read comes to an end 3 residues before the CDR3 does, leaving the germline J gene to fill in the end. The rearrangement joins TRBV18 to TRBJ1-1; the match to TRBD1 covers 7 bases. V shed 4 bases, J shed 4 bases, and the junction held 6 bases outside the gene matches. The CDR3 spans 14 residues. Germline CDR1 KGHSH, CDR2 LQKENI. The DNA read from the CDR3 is TGTGCCAGCTCACGGGGACAGACGGGCACTGAA. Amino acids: CASSRGQTGTE. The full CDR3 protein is CASSRGQTGTEAFF.

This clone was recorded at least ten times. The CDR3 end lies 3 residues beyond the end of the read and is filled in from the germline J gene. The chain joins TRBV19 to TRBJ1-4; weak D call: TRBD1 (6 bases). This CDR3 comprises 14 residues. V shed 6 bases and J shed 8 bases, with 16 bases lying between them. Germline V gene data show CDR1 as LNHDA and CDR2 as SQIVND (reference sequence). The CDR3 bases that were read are TGTGCCAGTAGCCCCCAGGGACATACGGAAAAA. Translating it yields CASSPQGHTEK. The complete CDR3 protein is CASSPQGHTEKLFF.

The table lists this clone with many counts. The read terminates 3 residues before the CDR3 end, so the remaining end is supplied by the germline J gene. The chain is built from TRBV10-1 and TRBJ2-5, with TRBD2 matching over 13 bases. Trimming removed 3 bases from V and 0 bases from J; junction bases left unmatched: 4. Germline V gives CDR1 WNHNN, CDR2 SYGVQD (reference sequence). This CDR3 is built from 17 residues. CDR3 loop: CASSEGTSGEYQETQYF. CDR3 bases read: TGCGCCAGCAGTGAAGGGACTAGCGGGGAGTACCAAGAGACC.

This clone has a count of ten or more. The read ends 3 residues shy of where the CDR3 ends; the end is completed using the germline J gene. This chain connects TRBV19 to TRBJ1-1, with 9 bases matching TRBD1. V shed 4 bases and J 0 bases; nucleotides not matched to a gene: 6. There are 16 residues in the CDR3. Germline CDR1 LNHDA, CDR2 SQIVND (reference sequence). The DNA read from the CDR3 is TGTGCCAGTAGTAAATGGACAGGGGATATGAACACTGAA. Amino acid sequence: CASSKWTGDMNTE. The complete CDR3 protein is CASSKWTGDMNTEAFF.

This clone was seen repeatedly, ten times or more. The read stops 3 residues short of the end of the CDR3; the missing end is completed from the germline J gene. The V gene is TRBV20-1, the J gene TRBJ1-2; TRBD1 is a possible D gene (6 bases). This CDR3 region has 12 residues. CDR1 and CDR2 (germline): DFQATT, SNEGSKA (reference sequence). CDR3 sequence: CSASRGRGGYTF. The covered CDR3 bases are TGCAGTGCTAGCCGGGGAAGGGGGGGC.

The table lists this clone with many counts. The sequenced CDR3 bases are TGTGCCATCAGCCCAATCCCGGGGTCCCGGGACTACGAG. It specifies CAISPIPGSRDYE. The whole CDR3 reads CAISPIPGSRDYEQYF. The chain couples TRBV10-3 to TRBJ2-7; possibly TRBD2 for D (5 bases). The read finishes 3 residues shy of the CDR3 end, and the germline J gene is used to complete it. Trimming took 6 bases from V and 3 from J, leaving 21 bases between them. CDR1 ENHRY and CDR2 SYGVKD come from the germline V gene. This CDR3 spans 16 amino acids.

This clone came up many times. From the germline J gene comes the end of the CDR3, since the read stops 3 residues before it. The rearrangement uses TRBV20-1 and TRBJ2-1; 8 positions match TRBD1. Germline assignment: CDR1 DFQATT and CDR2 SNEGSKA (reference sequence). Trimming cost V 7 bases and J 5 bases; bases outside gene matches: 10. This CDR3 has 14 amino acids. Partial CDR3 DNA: TGCAGTGACCTTGGGACAGGAAGGGACAATGAG. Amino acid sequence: CSDLGTGRDNE. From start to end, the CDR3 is CSDLGTGRDNEQFF.